These 31 T cell receptor beta chains originate from one sample sequenced in a study of a mutant IDH1 vaccine in newly diagnosed glioma. Documented time point: week 23, last vaccination. It was 300 ug of mutant IDH1 20-mer peptide that made up each vaccine dose, given with topical imiquimod. Profiled with immunoSEQ multiplex PCR; TCRdb holds only in-frame clones, not every one. In the table there are tens of thousands of clones, about 75% of which are singletons. Their specific antigens are unknown. Sequences were derived from PBMCs, sampled from a glioma patient whose treatment included an IDH1 peptide vaccine. The receptors derive from a man aged 45-65 years with glioma.

A few counts support this clone. The chain couples TRBV6-5 to TRBJ2-4, with D possibly matching TRBD1 (6 bases). Germline-derived CDR1 and CDR2 are MNHEY and SVGAGI. The CDR3 is 16 amino acids. Deletions cut 0 bases from V and 0 bases from J, with 9 bases between. In DNA form, the CDR3 reads TGTGCCAGCAGTTACTCACTACAGGGAGCCAAAAACATTCAGTACTTC. Translating gives CASSYSLQGAKNIQYF.

The gene calls are TRBV10-1 and TRBJ2-3; 7 bases match TRBD2. V lost 5 bases and J lost 0; bases outside the gene matches: 5. Germline CDR1 WNHNN, CDR2 SYGVQD (reference sequence). CDR3 length: 15 residues. CDR3: CASSPGLGSTDTQYF. As DNA, the CDR3 is TGCGCCAGCAGTCCAGGACTAGGAAGCACAGATACGCAGTATTTT.

The chain employs TRBV27 and TRBJ2-7; 8 bases are a match to TRBD2. Germline CDR1 reads MNHEY; CDR2 reads SMNVEV (reference sequence). The CDR3 length is 16 residues. The V gene end was trimmed by 0 bases and the J gene end by 6 bases; junction bases not matched to a gene: 10. CDR3 in amino acids: CASSLSDGTRGGEQYF. The CDR3 bases are TGTGCCAGCAGTTTATCCGATGGGACTAGGGGCGGCGAGCAGTACTTC.

The chain links TRBV4-1 to TRBJ1-6; possibly TRBD1 for D (5 bases). Trimming took off 1 base at V and 7 bases at J, with 11 bases between the two ends. This CDR3 comprises 15 residues. Germline CDR1 reads MGHRA; CDR2 reads YSYEKL. The CDR3 DNA sequence: TGCGCCAGCAGCCAAGGACGGGGGGACAATTCACCCCTCCACTTT. The encoded protein is CASSQGRGDNSPLHF.

This chain joins TRBV7-8 and TRBJ1-2; TRBD1 aligns across 10 bases. The CDR3 spans 14 residues. Germline loops: CDR1 SGHVS, CDR2 FQNEAQ. Unmatched junction bases numbered 6, after V lost 3 bases and J lost 8 bases. The CDR3 DNA reads TGTGCCAGCAGCTTCGGGACAGGGGTAAACGGCTACACCTTC. This gives the protein CASSFGTGVNGYTF. The entire variable domain, with the rest obtained from reference TRBV7-8 and TRBJ1-2, is as follows: GAGVSQSPRYKVAKRGQDVALRCDPISGHVSLFWYQQALGQGPEFLTYFQNEAQLDKSGLPSDRFFAERPEGSVSTLKIQRTQQEDSAVYLCASSFGTGVNGYTFGSGTRLTVV.

In this sample, this clone turned up once. This sequence joins TRBV7-9 and TRBJ2-7; 9 nucleotides align to TRBD2. The CDR3 runs 15 residues. Germline CDR1 is SEHNR and CDR2 is FQNEAQ (reference sequence). Germline trimming cut 5 bases from V and 2 bases from J; bases unmatched to any gene: 7. This CDR3 reads CASSHIAGVTYEQYF. DNA for the CDR3: TGTGCCAGCAGCCATATAGCGGGGGTGACCTACGAGCAGTACTTC.

The chain recombines TRBV25-1 with TRBJ2-4; the match to TRBD1 covers 8 bases. With 6 bases clipped from V and 8 bases from J, the junction kept 9 bases outside the gene matches. Per germline, CDR1 MGHDK and CDR2 SYGVNS. This CDR3 is built from 14 residues. CDR3 sequence (DNA): TGTGCCAGCAGCCTGAGGCAGGGGGCAGACATTCAGTACTTC. It codes for CASSLRQGADIQYF.

Note on this clone: The junction and the germline gene differ at one end; a read error may be behind it. V is TRBV7-7 and J is TRBJ2-3; maybe TRBD2 (7 bases). Germline V gives CDR1 SSHAT, CDR2 FNYEAQ (reference sequence). The CDR3 spans 14 residues. The CDR3 loop is CASSPGGPPDTQYF. The CDR3 coding sequence is TGTGCTAGCAGCCCCGGGGGGCCCCCAGATACGCAGTATTTT.

The chain has TRBV30 and TRBJ1-1; D perhaps matches TRBD1 (5 bases). V was cut by 1 base and J by 5 bases, with 14 bases left in between. The germline CDR1 and CDR2 sequences are GTSNPN and SVGIG (reference sequence). The CDR3 covers 14 residues. CDR3 DNA sequence: TGTGCCTGGAGTGGTGACAGAGCGGGGACTGAAGCTTTCTTT. Amino acids: CAWSGDRAGTEAFF. Complete variable domain (other parts from reference TRBV30 and TRBJ1-1): SQTIHQWPATLVQPVGSPLSLECTVEGTSNPNLYWYRQAAGRGLQLLFYSVGIGQISSEVPQNLSASRPQDRQFILSSKKLLLSDSGFYLCAWSGDRAGTEAFFGQGTRLTVV.

V and J are TRBV10-3 and TRBJ1-1, with D possibly being TRBD1 (6 bases). The CDR3 contains 14 residues. From germline, CDR1 is ENHRY and CDR2 SYGVKD. V lost 11 bases to trimming and J lost 4 bases, with 20 bases between them. The CDR3 DNA reads TGTGCCGCCGCTCCTGGACAGATGACCACTGAAGCTTTCTTT. This translates into CAAAPGQMTTEAFF.

This clone was picked up a small number of times. The V and J genes are TRBV30 and TRBJ2-7, with a tentative D call TRBD2 (5 bases). CDR1 and CDR2 (germline): GTSNPN, SVGIG (reference sequence). Trimming took 1 base from V and 0 from J, leaving 10 bases between them. The CDR3 has 14 amino acids. CDR3 nucleotide sequence: TGTGCCTGGAGTGGAGGGCAGGTCTCCTACGAGCAGTACTTC. Translated: CAWSGGQVSYEQYF.

The J gene is TRBJ2-7, the V gene TRBV5-6, with D perhaps TRBD1 (6 bases). The CDR3 runs 14 residues. Trimming took off 4 bases at V and 4 bases at J, with 15 bases between the two ends. Looked up from germline, CDR1 is SGHDT and CDR2 is YYEEEE. CDR3 residues: CASSPLGTLYEQYF. The DNA of the CDR3 is TGTGCCAGCAGCCCCCTTGGGACACTATACGAGCAGTACTTC. The full variable domain, with the rest looked up from reference TRBV5-6 and TRBJ2-7, is DAGVTQSPTHLIKTRGQQVTLRCSPKSGHDTVSWYQQALGQGPQFIFQYYEEEERQRGNFPDRFSGHQFPNYSSELNVNALLLGDSALYLCASSPLGTLYEQYFGPGTRLTVT.

J is TRBJ1-1 and V is TRBV7-9; D might be TRBD1 (5 bases). The CDR3 runs to 14 residues. Looked up from germline, CDR1 is SEHNR and CDR2 is FQNEAQ (reference sequence). Trimming shortened V by 5 bases and J by 3 bases, and 13 bases separated the two germline ends. CDR3 DNA sequence: TGTGCCAGCAGCGCCACGGGGGGGGACACTGAAGCTTTCTTT. Protein: CASSATGGDTEAFF.

The chain links TRBV9 to TRBJ2-7; TRBD2 agrees at 11 bases. There are 17 residues in the CDR3. The junction had 10 bases not matched to a gene; V was cut back by 0 bases and J by 5 bases. Per the germline V gene, CDR1 is SGDLS and CDR2 is YYNGEE. The DNA of the CDR3 is TGTGCCAGCAGCGTAGACCCGACTAGCGGGGAGGGGGACGAGCAGTACTTC. Its protein product is CASSVDPTSGEGDEQYF.

Here the CDR3 DNA reads TGTGCCAGCACCCTAGGTAGCGGGCTAACGTACAATGAGCAGTTCTTC. Translated, it gives CASTLGSGLTYNEQFF. The gene calls are TRBV7-2 and TRBJ2-1; TRBD2 aligns across 7 bases. The V and J ends lost 7 bases and 4 bases, in that order; junction bases with no gene match: 13. Germline lookup yields CDR1 SGHTA and CDR2 FQGNSA. The CDR3 runs 16 residues.

The gene calls are TRBV6-5 and TRBJ1-1, with D possibly being TRBD1 (5 bases). Germline values: CDR1 MNHEY, CDR2 SVGAGI. This CDR3 region has 14 residues. V was pared by 3 bases and J by 3 bases, with 11 bases between. The CDR3 is CASSYLGTYTEAFF. The CDR3 DNA reads as TGTGCCAGCAGTTATCTGGGGACCTACACTGAAGCTTTCTTT.

The chain is built from TRBV15 and TRBJ1-5, with D possibly matching TRBD1 (6 bases). The CDR3 is made up of 16 amino acids. Deletions cut 3 bases from V and 6 bases from J, with 18 bases between. Per germline, CDR1 LNHNV and CDR2 YYDKDF (reference sequence). The CDR3 reads CATSRGGGQGIQPQHF. CDR3 bases: TGTGCCACCAGCAGGGGAGGGGGGCAGGGCATTCAGCCCCAGCATTTT.

This clone was picked up one time. The J gene is TRBJ2-3, the V gene TRBV14; D not certain. V was cut by 0 bases and J by 2 bases, with 9 bases left in between. This CDR3 comprises 15 residues. Germline values: CDR1 SGHDN, CDR2 FVKESK. The CDR3 coding sequence is TGTGCCAGCAGCCAAGATGTGTCGTACACAGATACGCAGTATTTT. It encodes CASSQDVSYTDTQYF.

The V call is TRBV6-1, the J call TRBJ1-1; TRBD1 matches 8 bases. This CDR3 spans 13 amino acids. Looked up from germline, CDR1 is MNHNS and CDR2 is SASEGT. The J segment lost 4 bases and the V segment lost 6 bases, leaving 4 bases of the junction unmatched. The CDR3 DNA sequence: TGTGCCAGCAGGAGGACAGGGCCCACTGAAGCTTTCTTT. Protein: CASRRTGPTEAFF.

The chain uses TRBV29-1 and TRBJ1-1; TRBD1 might be the D (5 bases). The CDR3 totals 15 residues. Germline values: CDR1 SQVTM, CDR2 ANQGSEA. V dropped 1 base and J dropped 11 bases, with 23 bases sitting between them. Here the CDR3 reads CSVEGGYTATEGAFF. The DNA of the CDR3 is TGCAGCGTTGAAGGGGGATATACAGCGACCGAGGGGGCTTTCTTT.

The V and J genes are TRBV7-2 and TRBJ1-5; weak D call: TRBD1 (6 bases). This CDR3 comprises 14 residues. Germline V gene sequence: CDR1 SGHTA, CDR2 FQGNSA. Trimming took 1 base from V and 9 from J, leaving 13 bases between them. The CDR3 spells CASSLEGGGRPQHF. The CDR3 coding sequence is TGTGCCAGCAGCTTAGAGGGGGGGGGACGGCCCCAGCATTTT.

V and J are TRBV7-9 and TRBJ2-1; no definite D call. There are 14 residues in the CDR3. CDR1 is SEHNR and CDR2 is FQNEAQ in the germline V gene (reference sequence). The V end lost 1 base, the J end lost 6 bases, and 10 bases lay between the germline ends. CDR3 in DNA: TGTGCCAGCAGCTTAGTCCTGGGAAGCAATGAGCAGTTCTTC. This codes for CASSLVLGSNEQFF.

This clone has just one count. The V gene is TRBV4-2, the J gene TRBJ1-6; D might be TRBD1 (6 bases). The V and J ends lost 4 bases and 6 bases respectively, with 10 bases between them. The CDR3 runs 14 residues. Germline-derived CDR1 and CDR2 are LGHNA and YNFKEQ. The CDR3 DNA is TGTGCCAGCAGCCGCAAACAGGGTAATTCACCCCTCCACTTT. Protein product: CASSRKQGNSPLHF.

The V and J genes are TRBV4-3 and TRBJ2-3; D remains unclear. Between the trimmed V and J ends, which lost 0 bases and 1 base, there was a span of 5 bases. Germline CDR1 is LGHNA and CDR2 is YSLEER. This CDR3 region has 14 residues. The CDR3 DNA sequence: TGCGCCAGCAGCCAAGATCAGGGCACAGATACGCAGTATTTT. Protein product: CASSQDQGTDTQYF.

This sequence joins TRBV5-1 and TRBJ1-1; maybe TRBD1 (6 bases). Germline CDR1 SGHRS, CDR2 YFSETQ. CDR3 size: 13 residues. The V gene lost 1 base and the J gene lost 3 bases, with 7 bases spanning the gap. The CDR3 spells CASSLNRDTEAFF. The CDR3 DNA reads TGCGCCAGCAGCTTGAACAGGGACACTGAAGCTTTCTTT.

The chain is built from TRBV6-1 and TRBJ2-3, with TRBD1 identical over 9 bases. CDR3 length equals 15 residues. The V gene's germline CDR1 is MNHNS and CDR2 SASEGT. With 3 bases clipped from V and 1 base from J, the junction kept 2 bases outside the gene matches. The CDR3 region is CASSDWDRGTDTQYF. The DNA of the CDR3 is TGTGCCAGCAGTGACTGGGACAGGGGCACAGATACGCAGTATTTT.

The chain combines TRBV9 with TRBJ1-6, with no clear D. Germline CDR1 and CDR2: SGDLS and YYNGEE. V was cut by 4 bases and J by 5 bases, with 13 bases left in between. The CDR3 runs 15 residues. The CDR3 DNA sequence: TGTGCCAGCAGCAACCGCCGTTCGGATAATTCACCCCTCCACTTT. It translates to CASSNRRSDNSPLHF.

CDR3 residues: CASSQEVLGNTEAFF. CDR3 nucleotide sequence: TGTGCCAGCAGCCAAGAAGTGCTAGGGAACACTGAAGCTTTCTTT. The chain combines TRBV14 with TRBJ1-1; D gene unclear. This CDR3 has 15 amino acids. Germline V gene sequence: CDR1 SGHDN, CDR2 FVKESK. Trimming cost V 0 bases and J 1 base, with 9 bases left between them.

The chain carries TRBV13 and TRBJ2-7, with 10 bases matching TRBD1. Germline loops: CDR1 PRHDT, CDR2 FYEKMQ (reference sequence). The CDR3 extends over 14 amino acids. V lost 7 bases, J lost 3 bases, and 6 bases stayed unmatched. The CDR3 loop is CASTLGQGSYEQYF. CDR3 coding DNA: TGTGCCAGCACCCTGGGACAGGGGAGCTACGAGCAGTACTTC.

Only a few counts were recorded for this clone. This chain uses TRBV7-9 with TRBJ2-1; TRBD2 agrees at 15 bases. Losses at the gene ends were 4 bases for V and 6 bases for J; bases not matched to a gene: 1. The CDR3 runs to 15 residues. Per the germline V gene, CDR1 is SEHNR and CDR2 is FQNEAQ (reference sequence). CDR3 sequence reads: CASSWTSGGANEQFF. CDR3 sequence (DNA): TGTGCCAGCAGCTGGACTAGCGGGGGGGCCAATGAGCAGTTCTTC.

This chain uses TRBV30 with TRBJ1-2, with D unclear. CDR1 is GTSNPN, CDR2 SVGIG, per germline (reference sequence). The CDR3 spans 14 residues. Trimming took off 2 bases at V and 4 bases at J, with 14 bases between the two ends. CDR3 sequence (DNA): TGTGCCTGGAGTCGAGATATTATTCTCTATGGCTACACCTTC. Protein: CAWSRDIILYGYTF.